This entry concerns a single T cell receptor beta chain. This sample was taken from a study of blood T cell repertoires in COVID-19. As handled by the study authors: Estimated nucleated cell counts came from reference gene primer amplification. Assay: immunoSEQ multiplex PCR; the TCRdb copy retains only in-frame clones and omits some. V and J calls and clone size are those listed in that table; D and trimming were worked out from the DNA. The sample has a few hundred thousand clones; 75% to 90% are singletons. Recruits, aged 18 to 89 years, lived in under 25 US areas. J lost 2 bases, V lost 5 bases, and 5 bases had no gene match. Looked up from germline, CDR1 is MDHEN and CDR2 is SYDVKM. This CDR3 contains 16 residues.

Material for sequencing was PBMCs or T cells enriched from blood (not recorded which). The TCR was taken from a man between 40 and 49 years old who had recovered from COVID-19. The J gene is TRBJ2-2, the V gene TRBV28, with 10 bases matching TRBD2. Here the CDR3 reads CASSLAGDINTGELFF. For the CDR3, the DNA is TGTGCCAGCAGTCTAGCGGGAGATATCAACACCGGGGAGCTGTTTTTT.